The subject of this entry is one T cell receptor (beta chain). Its matching antigen is unknown. Sequencing was performed with immunoSEQ multiplex PCR; in TCRdb, only in-frame clones are kept and a portion is missing. The data contain about 180,000 clones, about 93% of them singletons. The sample is drawn from a study of T cell responses to AZD1222 COVID-19 vaccine. Study conclusions and caveats: Reports say nearly half of spike-specific TCRs go after unmutated variant regions. Mostly white British, mostly female donors; authors suggested clonal diversity may be underestimated. Baseline seropositivity occurred in only six AZD1222 recipients.

Trimming removed 2 bases from V and 0 bases from J, with 8 bases in between. Germline CDR1 reads MNHEY; CDR2 reads SVGAGI. This CDR3 has 16 amino acids. The receptor was derived from an adult who received the AZD1222 COVID-19 vaccine. The source was peripheral blood, collected 28 days after the second AZD1222 dose. The J gene is TRBJ1-6, the V gene TRBV6-5; tentative D call: TRBD1 (6 bases). The CDR3 spells CASSYRGGSYNSPLHF. The CDR3 DNA is TGTGCCAGCAGTTACAGGGGGGGCTCCTATAATTCACCCCTCCACTTT.